This T cell receptor (beta chain) was identified in a study of identifying expanded T cells in peripheral blood. Concerning this clone: Its antigen remains unknown.

CDR1 MNHNY and CDR2 SVGAGI come from the germline V gene (reference sequence). This CDR3 is 14 amino acids long. Trimming took 6 bases from V and 7 from J, leaving 19 bases between them. The study's findings and limits: Variance in clone template counts between approximately 2-week samples significantly increased with total template count across all healthy donors.

Some clones are missing from TCRdb's copy, which holds only in-frame ones; the method was immunoSEQ multiplex PCR. The table records around 120,000 clones, around nine tenths of them present only once. This TCR came from a person aged 18 to 70 in good health. Material: blood. This sequence joins TRBV6-6 and TRBJ2-7; possibly TRBD2 for D (6 bases). This chain's CDR3 is CASSPGREYGEQYF. The CDR3 DNA sequence: TGTGCCAGCAGCCCGGGACGGGAGTATGGAGAGCAGTACTTC.